In this sample, the clone carrying this T cell receptor (beta chain) turned up a few times. Germline CDR1 SGHNT, CDR2 YYREEE (reference sequence). This CDR3 has 13 residues. Trimming shortened V by 3 bases and J by 7 bases, and 8 bases separated the two germline ends. The sample comes from a study of blood T cell repertoires in COVID-19. Study overall: Whether acute or convalescent, the COVID-19 samples came from the United States, Italy and Spain. The analysed material was cDNA or gDNA that came from T cells, B-cell-depleted T cells, or PBMCs.

Authors' methods: Estimation of nucleated cell counts was performed using reference gene primer amplification. TCRdb's copy holds only in-frame clones and misses some; the assay was immunoSEQ multiplex PCR. V, J and clone size derive from that table, while D and trimming were established from the DNA sequence. The sample includes under 400,000 clones, 87% of them seen just once. The chain couples TRBV5-4 to TRBJ1-6; the D is unclear. The sequencing sample was made of PBMCs or T cells enriched from blood (not recorded which). This TCR came from a man aged 35 to 55 in a cohort exposed to, infected with or recovered from COVID-19 (not recorded which). CDR3 nucleotide sequence: TGTGCCAGCAGCTCAGATCAGAATTCACCCCTCCACTTT. Its protein product is CASSSDQNSPLHF.